Listed here are 18 T cell receptor beta chains from one sample, sequenced in a study of T cell repertoires in cytomegalovirus infection. TCRdb re-called the reads through MiXCR, storing one row per CDR3 protein. This sample yields almost 90,000 distinct CDR3 sequences, of which about 29% are seen a single time; over 60% belongs to the top ten. Their antigen targets remain unknown. The material was CD8+ T cells from cultured PBMCs, obtained from culture after CMV antigen stimulation. These TCRs come from a human donor in good health (CMV status not recorded). Some clones in this sample may be carry-over from other donors' samples.

Note on this clonotype: Germline is not matched at one junction end, which may reflect a read error. The rearrangement links TRBV15 to TRBJ1-1; 7 nucleotides align to TRBD1. This CDR3 is built from 15 residues. Germline assignment: CDR1 LNHNV and CDR2 YYDKDF (reference sequence). The DNA for the CDR3 is TGTGCCACCAGCAGAGGGTCGACAGGGAACACTAAAGCTTTCTTT. Its protein product is CATSRGSTGNTKAFF.

This clonotype came up a few times. The V gene is TRBV7-8, the J gene TRBJ1-1; perhaps TRBD1 as D (6 bases). Trimming removed 5 bases at V and 0 bases at J, with 16 bases between. Germline loops: CDR1 SGHVS, CDR2 FQNEAQ. This CDR3 has 16 amino acids. The CDR3 region is CASSLLTGNMNTEAFF. The CDR3 DNA sequence: TGTGCCAGCAGCCTCCTGACAGGAAACATGAACACTGAAGCTTTCTTT.

A word on this clonotype: The CDR3 end shows no conserved phenylalanine or tryptophan, and so a read error is likely. This chain joins TRBV6-6 and TRBJ2-1; D might be TRBD1 (5 bases). This CDR3 has 12 amino acids. Trimming took 7 bases from V and 8 from J, leaving 12 bases between them. Germline V gives CDR1 MNHNY, CDR2 SVGAGI (reference sequence). CDR3 in DNA: TGTGCCAGCATGGGGCTAGTCGATGAGCAGTTCCTC. Protein sequence: CASMGLVDEQFL.

The gene calls are TRBV27 and TRBJ2-3; the D gene is possibly TRBD2 (6 bases). V lost 7 bases and J lost 1, with 18 bases in between. Germline-derived CDR1 and CDR2 are MNHEY and SMNVEV (reference sequence). The CDR3 covers 16 residues. The DNA of the CDR3 is TGTGCCAGCAAGGAGGGAAGGAGCGAACGCACAGATACGCAGTATTTT. It specifies CASKEGRSERTDTQYF.

This chain connects TRBV20-1 to TRBJ1-1; D is unresolved. The germline CDR1 and CDR2 sequences are DFQATT and SNEGSKA (reference sequence). V was trimmed by 1 base and J by 1 base, leaving 7 bases between them. The CDR3 covers 13 residues. The CDR3 region is CSARGDGNTEAFF. The CDR3 nucleotides are TGCAGTGCTAGAGGCGACGGGAACACTGAAGCTTTCTTT.

V and J are TRBV18 and TRBJ2-7; perhaps TRBD2 as D (5 bases). Germline V gene data show CDR1 as KGHSH and CDR2 as LQKENI. V gave up 8 bases and J gave up 3 bases, with 11 bases separating them. The CDR3 runs 12 residues. CDR3 in amino acids: CASTRDHYEQYF. The CDR3 DNA reads as TGTGCCAGCACCCGGGATCACTACGAGCAGTACTTC.

CDR3 bases: TGCGCCAGCAGCCAAGATCCCAGTAACACTGAAGCTTTCTTT. Translating gives CASSQDPSNTEAFF. The rearrangement joins TRBV4-1 to TRBJ1-1; D is unresolved. In germline, CDR1 is MGHRA, CDR2 YSYEKL. V was pared by 0 bases and J by 2 bases, with 7 bases between. There are 14 residues in the CDR3.

The chain recombines TRBV27 with TRBJ1-2; D unclear. V gave up 5 bases and J gave up 5 bases, with 27 bases separating them. From germline, CDR1 is MNHEY and CDR2 SMNVEV (reference sequence). The CDR3 is 18 residues long. The CDR3 spells CASSPSAWAEYLWYGYTF. In DNA form, the CDR3 reads TGTGCCAGCAGTCCTTCCGCCTGGGCAGAGTACCTATGGTATGGCTACACCTTC.

V is TRBV2 and J is TRBJ1-1; TRBD1 matches 11 bases. Per the germline V gene, CDR1 is SNHLY and CDR2 is FYNNEI. The CDR3 has 14 amino acids. J lost 3 bases, V lost 7 bases, and 4 bases had no gene match. The CDR3 DNA reads as TGTGCCAGCACCCGGGACAGGGGGGACACTGAAGCTTTCTTT. This gives the protein CASTRDRGDTEAFF.

This clonotype was seen a few times. The V call is TRBV6-2 or TRBV6-3, the J call TRBJ2-2, with D tentatively TRBD1 (6 bases). The length of the CDR3 is 15 residues. Germline CDR1 is MNHEY and CDR2 is SVGEGT. V lost 3 bases, J lost 2 bases, and 10 bases lay in between. The CDR3 DNA is TGTGCCAGCAGTTATGGGGGCCCCAACACCGGGGAGCTGTTTTTT. Its protein is CASSYGGPNTGELFF.

The CDR3 DNA follows: TGTGCCAGCAGCCCTCTAGGCTCTGGGGCCAACGTCCTGACTTTC. As protein: CASSPLGSGANVLTF. V gene TRBV6-2 or TRBV6-3 combines with J gene TRBJ2-6; D gene uncertain. Germline CDR1 reads MNHEY; CDR2 reads SVGEGT. Trimming stripped 6 bases from V and 0 bases from J, with 9 bases between. The CDR3 contains 15 residues.

This sequence joins TRBV12-3 or TRBV12-4 and TRBJ2-3; D remains unclear. This CDR3 spans 14 amino acids. The ends were cut back, 2 bases at V and 2 bases at J, with 8 bases in the middle. This CDR3 reads CASSLMSTTDTQYF. The CDR3 DNA reads TGTGCCAGCAGTTTAATGAGTACCACAGATACGCAGTATTTT.

The chain employs TRBV5-6 and TRBJ2-1, with D possibly being TRBD2 (5 bases). CDR3 size: 13 residues. V was clipped by 2 bases and J by 7 bases, with 10 bases between them. Germline loops: CDR1 SGHDT, CDR2 YYEEEE. The CDR3 DNA follows: TGTGCCAGCAGCTTAGTAGGCGGGAATGAGCAGTTCTTC. Its protein product is CASSLVGGNEQFF. The full variable domain, rest sourced from reference TRBV5-6 and TRBJ2-1, is DAGVTQSPTHLIKTRGQQVTLRCSPKSGHDTVSWYQQALGQGPQFIFQYYEEEERQRGNFPDRFSGHQFPNYSSELNVNALLLGDSALYLCASSLVGGNEQFFGPGTRLTVL.

The table lists this clonotype with many counts. This chain joins TRBV19 and TRBJ1-4; perhaps TRBD1 as D (6 bases). This CDR3 is built from 14 residues. The germline V gene encodes CDR1 LNHDA and CDR2 SQIVND (reference sequence). Trimming left V 4 bases short and J 4 bases short, with 10 bases between. CDR3 sequence reads: CASSNGQLNEKLFF. The DNA for the CDR3 is TGTGCCAGTAGTAATGGACAGCTTAATGAAAAACTGTTTTTT.

This clonotype was detected only a few times. This chain's CDR3 is CASSYSGDGVNTEAFF. DNA of the CDR3: TGTGCCAGCAGTTACTCGGGCGATGGAGTGAACACTGAAGCTTTCTTT. The chain has TRBV6-6 and TRBJ1-1; no firm D call. V was trimmed by 0 bases and J by 0 bases, leaving 11 bases between them. Germline V lookup: CDR1 MNHNY, CDR2 SVGAGI (reference sequence). This CDR3 is 16 amino acids long.

The V call is TRBV27, the J call TRBJ1-4; D remains ambiguous. The CDR3 sequence is 13 residues long. V shed 6 bases and J shed 5 bases, with 10 bases lying between them. Germline CDR1 MNHEY, CDR2 SMNVEV (reference sequence). Here the CDR3 DNA reads TGTGCCAGCAGGGCCAGCTACAATGAAAAACTGTTTTTT. Translation: CASRASYNEKLFF.

The chain has TRBV27 and TRBJ2-1; no firm D call. Trimming pared 0 bases from V and 8 bases from J, leaving 14 bases between. Germline CDR1 reads MNHEY; CDR2 reads SMNVEV (reference sequence). The CDR3 has 15 residues. CDR3 loop: CASSLSPDLGHEQFF. The CDR3 DNA reads TGTGCCAGCAGTTTATCGCCTGATCTCGGTCATGAGCAGTTCTTC.

The CDR3 DNA reads as TGTGCCAGCAGCCAGGGACAGGGTGTCTCACCCCTCCACTTT. Residues: CASSQGQGVSPLHF. V is TRBV7-3 and J is TRBJ1-6; 9 bases map to TRBD1. CDR3 length: 14 amino acids. Germline lookup yields CDR1 SGHTA and CDR2 FQGTGA. V shed 5 bases, J shed 10 bases, and the junction held 6 bases outside the gene matches.